This T cell receptor beta chain is drawn from a study of blood T cell repertoires in COVID-19. Assay used: immunoSEQ multiplex PCR; TCRdb lists only in-frame clones, some missing. The sample consists of over 100,000 clones, around 90% of them appearing once. V was cut by 9 bases and J by 1 base, with 13 bases left in between. CDR1 is MRHNA, CDR2 SNTAGT, per germline. The CDR3 is 14 amino acids. This TCR was sampled from a middle-aged man with active COVID-19. The V gene is TRBV6-4, the J gene TRBJ1-5; D perhaps matches TRBD1 (5 bases). Sequenced sample: peripheral blood. Here the CDR3 reads CASARRGSNQPQHF. CDR3 DNA sequence: TGTGCCAGTGCCCGGAGGGGAAGCAATCAGCCCCAGCATTTT.